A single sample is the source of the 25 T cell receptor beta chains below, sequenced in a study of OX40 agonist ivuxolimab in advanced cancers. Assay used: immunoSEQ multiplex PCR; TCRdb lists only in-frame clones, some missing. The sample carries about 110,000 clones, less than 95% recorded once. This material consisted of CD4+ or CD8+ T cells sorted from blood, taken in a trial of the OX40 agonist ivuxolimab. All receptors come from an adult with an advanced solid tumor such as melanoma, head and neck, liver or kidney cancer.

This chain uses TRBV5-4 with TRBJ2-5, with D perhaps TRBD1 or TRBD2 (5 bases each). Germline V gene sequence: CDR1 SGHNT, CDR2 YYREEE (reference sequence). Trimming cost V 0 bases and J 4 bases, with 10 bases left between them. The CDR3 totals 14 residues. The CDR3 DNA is TGTGCCAGCAGCTTGGGAGGGGCGAGAGAGACCCAGTACTTC. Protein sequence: CASSLGGARETQYF.

The CDR3 DNA reads as TGTGCCTGGGCCGGGACAGGGGGTGAAGCTTTCTTT. Protein sequence: CAWAGTGGEAFF. The V and J genes are TRBV30 and TRBJ1-1; 11 nucleotides align to TRBD1. With 5 bases clipped from V and 7 bases from J, the junction kept 3 bases outside the gene matches. CDR3 length: 12 residues. Germline values: CDR1 GTSNPN, CDR2 SVGIG (reference sequence).

CDR3 residues: CASSESTGGWSQPQHF. The CDR3 DNA is TGTGCCAGCAGTGAATCGACAGGGGGATGGAGTCAGCCCCAGCATTTT. The gene calls are TRBV6-1 and TRBJ1-5; 9 positions match TRBD1. Germline trimming cut 2 bases from V and 6 bases from J; bases unmatched to any gene: 8. Germline-derived CDR1 and CDR2 are MNHNS and SASEGT. This CDR3 is 16 amino acids long.

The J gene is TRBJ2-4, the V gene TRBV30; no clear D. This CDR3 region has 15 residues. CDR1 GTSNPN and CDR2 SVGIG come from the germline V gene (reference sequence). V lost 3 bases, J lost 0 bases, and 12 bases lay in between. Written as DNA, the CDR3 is TGTGCCTGGAGGGTACCAAATCTAGCCAAAAACATTCAGTACTTC. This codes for CAWRVPNLAKNIQYF.

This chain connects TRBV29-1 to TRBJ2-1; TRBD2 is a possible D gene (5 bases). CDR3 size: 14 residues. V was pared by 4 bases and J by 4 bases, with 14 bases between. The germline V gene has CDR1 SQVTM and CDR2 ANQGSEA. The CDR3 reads CSVVGSDGYNEQFF. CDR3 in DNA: TGCAGCGTTGTGGGTAGCGACGGATACAATGAGCAGTTCTTC.

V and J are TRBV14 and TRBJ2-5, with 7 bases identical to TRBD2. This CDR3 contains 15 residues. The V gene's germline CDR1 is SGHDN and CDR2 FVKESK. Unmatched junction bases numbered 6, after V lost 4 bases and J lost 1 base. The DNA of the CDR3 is TGTGCCAGCAGCCCTTGGGAGGGAATCCAAGAGACCCAGTACTTC. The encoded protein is CASSPWEGIQETQYF.

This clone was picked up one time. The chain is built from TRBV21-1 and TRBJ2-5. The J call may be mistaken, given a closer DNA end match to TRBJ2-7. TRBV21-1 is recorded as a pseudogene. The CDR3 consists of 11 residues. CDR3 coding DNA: TGTGCCAGCATGGAGAGACACGAGCAGTACTTC. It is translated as CASMERHEQYF.

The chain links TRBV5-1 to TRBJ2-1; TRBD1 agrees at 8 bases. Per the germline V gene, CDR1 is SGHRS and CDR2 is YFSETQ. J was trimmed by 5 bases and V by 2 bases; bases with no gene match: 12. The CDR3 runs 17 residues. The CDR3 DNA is TGCGCCAGCAGCTTCGACCCCCCCGGACAGGGTAACAATGAGCAGTTCTTC. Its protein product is CASSFDPPGQGNNEQFF. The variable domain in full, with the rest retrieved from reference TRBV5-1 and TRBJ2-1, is KAGVTQTPRYLIKTRGQQVTLSCSPISGHRSVSWYQQTPGQGLQFLFEYFSETQRNKGNFPGRFSGRQFSNSRSEMNVSTLELGDSALYLCASSFDPPGQGNNEQFFGPGTRLTVL.

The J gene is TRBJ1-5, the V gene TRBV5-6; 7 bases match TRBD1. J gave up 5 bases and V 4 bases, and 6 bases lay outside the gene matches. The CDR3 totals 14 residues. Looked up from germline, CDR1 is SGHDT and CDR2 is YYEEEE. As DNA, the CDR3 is TGTGCCAGCAGCCGGGGACAGACCCATCAGCCCCAGCATTTT. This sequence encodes CASSRGQTHQPQHF. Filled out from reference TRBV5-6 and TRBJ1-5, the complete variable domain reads DAGVTQSPTHLIKTRGQQVTLRCSPKSGHDTVSWYQQALGQGPQFIFQYYEEEERQRGNFPDRFSGHQFPNYSSELNVNALLLGDSALYLCASSRGQTHQPQHFGDGTRLSIL.

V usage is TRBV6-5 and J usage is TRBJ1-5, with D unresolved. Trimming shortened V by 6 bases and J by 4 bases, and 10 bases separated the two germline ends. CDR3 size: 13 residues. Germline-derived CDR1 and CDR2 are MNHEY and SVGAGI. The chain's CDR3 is CASRDLGNQPQHF. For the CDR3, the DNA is TGTGCCAGCAGGGATTTGGGGAATCAGCCCCAGCATTTT.

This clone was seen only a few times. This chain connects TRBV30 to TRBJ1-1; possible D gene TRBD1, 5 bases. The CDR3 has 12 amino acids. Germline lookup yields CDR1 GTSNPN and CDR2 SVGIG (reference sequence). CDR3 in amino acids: CAWGERNTEAFF. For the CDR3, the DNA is TGTGCTTGGGGGGAAAGGAACACTGAAGCTTTCTTT.

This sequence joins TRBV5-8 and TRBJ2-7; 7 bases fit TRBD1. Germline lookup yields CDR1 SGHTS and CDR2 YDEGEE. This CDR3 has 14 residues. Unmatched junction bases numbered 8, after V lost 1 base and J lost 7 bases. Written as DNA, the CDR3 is TGTGCCAGCAGCTTGATCGCCAGGGGGTTGGAGCAGTACTTC. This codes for CASSLIARGLEQYF.

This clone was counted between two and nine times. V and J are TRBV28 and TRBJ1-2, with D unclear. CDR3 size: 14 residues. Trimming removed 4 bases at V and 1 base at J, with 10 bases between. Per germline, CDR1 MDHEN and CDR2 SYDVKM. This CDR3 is CASSSPTDNYGYTF. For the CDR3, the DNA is TGTGCCAGCAGTTCACCTACAGATAACTATGGCTACACCTTC.

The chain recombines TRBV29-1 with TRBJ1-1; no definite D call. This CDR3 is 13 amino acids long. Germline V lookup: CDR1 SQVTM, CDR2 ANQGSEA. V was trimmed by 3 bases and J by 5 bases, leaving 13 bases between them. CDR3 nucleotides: TGCAGCGTTGACATGGGGAGGAGGACTGAAGCTTTCTTT. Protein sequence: CSVDMGRRTEAFF.

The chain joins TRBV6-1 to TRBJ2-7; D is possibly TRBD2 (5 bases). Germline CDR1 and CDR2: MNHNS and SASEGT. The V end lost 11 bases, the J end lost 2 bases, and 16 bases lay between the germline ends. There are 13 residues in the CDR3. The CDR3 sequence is CASGSSQTYEQYF. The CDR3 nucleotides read TGTGCCTCGGGGAGTTCCCAGACCTACGAGCAGTACTTC.

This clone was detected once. CDR3 nucleotides: TGCGCCAGCAGCTTGGGAGACAGGGGTACTGAAGCTTTCTTT. Its protein product is CASSLGDRGTEAFF. The chain carries TRBV5-1 and TRBJ1-1; TRBD1 matches at 8 bases. The CDR3 is made up of 14 amino acids. Germline CDR1 and CDR2: SGHRS and YFSETQ. The trim removed 0 bases at V and 5 bases at J, leaving 3 bases unmatched.

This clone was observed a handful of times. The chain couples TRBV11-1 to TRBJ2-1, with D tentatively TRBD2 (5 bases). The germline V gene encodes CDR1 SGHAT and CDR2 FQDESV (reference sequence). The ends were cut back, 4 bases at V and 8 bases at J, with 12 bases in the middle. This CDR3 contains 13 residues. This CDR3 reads CASSYGPEDEQFF. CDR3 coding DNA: TGTGCCAGCAGCTACGGCCCGGAGGATGAGCAGTTCTTC.

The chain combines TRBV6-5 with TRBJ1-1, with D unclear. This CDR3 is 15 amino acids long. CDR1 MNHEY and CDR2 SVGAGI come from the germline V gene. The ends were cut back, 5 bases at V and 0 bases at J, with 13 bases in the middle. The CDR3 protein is CASSPLTRVNTEAFF. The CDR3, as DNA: TGTGCCAGCAGTCCCCTCACTAGGGTGAACACTGAAGCTTTCTTT.

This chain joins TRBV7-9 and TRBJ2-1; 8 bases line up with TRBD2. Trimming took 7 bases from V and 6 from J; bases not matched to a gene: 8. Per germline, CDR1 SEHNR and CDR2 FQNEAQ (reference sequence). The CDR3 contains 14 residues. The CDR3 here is CASTTGGAGNEQFF. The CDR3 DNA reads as TGTGCCAGCACCACCGGGGGGGCTGGCAATGAGCAGTTCTTC.

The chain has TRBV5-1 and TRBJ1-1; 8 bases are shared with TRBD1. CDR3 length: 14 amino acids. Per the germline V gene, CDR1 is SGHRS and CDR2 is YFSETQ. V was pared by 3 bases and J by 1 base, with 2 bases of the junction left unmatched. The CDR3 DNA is TGCGCCAGCAGCTCCGGGACAGGGAACACTGAAGCTTTCTTT. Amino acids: CASSSGTGNTEAFF.

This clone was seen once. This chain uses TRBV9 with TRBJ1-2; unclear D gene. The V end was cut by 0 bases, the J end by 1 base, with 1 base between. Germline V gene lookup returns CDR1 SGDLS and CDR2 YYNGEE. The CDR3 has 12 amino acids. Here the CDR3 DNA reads TGTGCCAGCAGCGTAGGTAACTATGGCTACACCTTC. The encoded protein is CASSVGNYGYTF.

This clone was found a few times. The CDR3 sequence is CASSERGTDTQYF. The CDR3 DNA sequence: TGTGCCAGCAGTGAGAGGGGCACAGATACGCAGTATTTT. The chain couples TRBV6-1 to TRBJ2-3; TRBD2 is a possible D gene (5 bases). The CDR3 has 13 amino acids. Trimming pared 3 bases from V and 1 base from J, leaving 5 bases between. CDR1 is MNHNS and CDR2 is SASEGT in the germline V gene.

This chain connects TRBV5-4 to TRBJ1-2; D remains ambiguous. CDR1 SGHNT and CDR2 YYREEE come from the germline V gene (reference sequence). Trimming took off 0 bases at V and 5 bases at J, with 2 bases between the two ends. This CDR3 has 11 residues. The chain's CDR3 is CASSLEYGYTF. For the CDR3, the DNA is TGTGCCAGCAGCTTGGAATATGGCTACACCTTC. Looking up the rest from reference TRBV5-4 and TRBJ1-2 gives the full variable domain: ETGVTQSPTHLIKTRGQQVTLRCSSQSGHNTVSWYQQALGQGPQFIFQYYREEENGRGNFPPRFSGLQFPNYSSELNVNALELDDSALYLCASSLEYGYTFGSGTRLTVV.

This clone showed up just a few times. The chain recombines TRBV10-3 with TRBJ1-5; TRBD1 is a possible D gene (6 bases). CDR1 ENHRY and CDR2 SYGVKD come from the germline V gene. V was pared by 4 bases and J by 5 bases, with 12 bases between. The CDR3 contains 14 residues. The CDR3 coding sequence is TGTGCCATCAGTGTAGGACAGCAAGATCAGCCCCAGCATTTT. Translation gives CAISVGQQDQPQHF.

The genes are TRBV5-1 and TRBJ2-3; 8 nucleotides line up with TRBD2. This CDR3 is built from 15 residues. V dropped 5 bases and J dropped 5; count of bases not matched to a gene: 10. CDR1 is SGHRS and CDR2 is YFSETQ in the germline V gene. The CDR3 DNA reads TGCGCCAGCAGGCTAGGGGGGACTAGTGGAGATACGCAGTATTTT. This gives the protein CASRLGGTSGDTQYF.